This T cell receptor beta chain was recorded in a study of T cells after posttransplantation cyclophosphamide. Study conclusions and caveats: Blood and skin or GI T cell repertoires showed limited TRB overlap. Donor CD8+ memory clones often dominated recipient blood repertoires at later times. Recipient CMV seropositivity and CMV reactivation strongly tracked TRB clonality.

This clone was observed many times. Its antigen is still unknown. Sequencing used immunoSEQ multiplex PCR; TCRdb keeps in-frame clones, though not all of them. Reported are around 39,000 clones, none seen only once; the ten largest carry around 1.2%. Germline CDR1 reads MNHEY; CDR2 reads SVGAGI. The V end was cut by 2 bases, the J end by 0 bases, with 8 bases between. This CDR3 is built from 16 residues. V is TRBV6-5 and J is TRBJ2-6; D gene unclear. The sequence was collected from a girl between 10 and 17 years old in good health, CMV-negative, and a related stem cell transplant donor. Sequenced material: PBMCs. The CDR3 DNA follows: TGTGCCAGCAGTTACATTTGGAGCTCTGGGGCCAACGTCCTGACTTTC. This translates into CASSYIWSSGANVLTF.